This TCR beta chain originates from a study of shared clonotypes between healthy human individuals (dated by TCRdb to the early 2020s). Regarding the research as a whole: The cohort included a few men and two women between 18 and 49 years of age. Blood TCR repertoires of roughly five healthy adults were deeply sequenced to estimate repertoire size and the extent of clonotype sharing between individuals. To increase sequencing depth and limit assay-specific biases, TCR repertoire library preparation and sequencing were carried out by different laboratories using diverse techniques. Between about 0.9 and 8.9 billion PBMCs per donor were obtained by leukapheresis. Study-wide findings and limitations: Pairwise subsampling led to the expectation that sequencing depth would affect the degree of clonotype sharing among donors. Only blood was sampled, and tissue TCR repertoires likely differ from those in blood. Because the study included only a small number of donors, the genetic and exposure-history diversity represented was limited.

Using the deep immunoSEQ assay, multiplex PCR amplified TCR CDR3 regions from genomic DNA. Genomic DNA extracted from each cell subset was distributed evenly over all wells of several immunoSEQ 96-well plates, and each plate served as one replicate. For unsorted PBMC, approximately 310 ng genomic DNA, equal to 25,000 to 35,000 T cell genomes, was loaded into each replicate PCR. Ten immunoSEQ deep assay plates were used to sequence the unsorted PBMC genomic DNA. The purified libraries were quantified using a Qubit 3.0 fluorometer, sized with a Bioanalyzer 2100, and then quantified again using the KAPA Library Quantification kit. A separate single-read 150-cycle Illumina NextSeq 550 flow cell was used to sequence each immunoSEQ 96-well plate. The original pipeline was this. Because only junctional sequences without quality scores were contained in the immunoSEQ output, filtering matching that applied to full-length reads could not be performed. Sequences were annotated with PyIR, a Python wrapper for IgBLAST v1.9, and V/J genes and CDR3 were assigned using IMGT germline references. Any read was removed if the V/J assignment was weak (E-value above 1e-6), the CDR3 was missing, or the read contained stop codons, out-of-frame junctions, or ambiguous translated residues. A V3J clonotype was defined by an identical inferred V gene, J gene, and CDR3 amino acid sequence. Percentage overlap between repertoires was calculated by dividing the number of shared unique clonotypes by the size of the smaller repertoire. Three approaches were used to assess repertoire richness: RTK rarefaction, the Chao1 estimator, and Recon v2.1 estimates of unobserved clonotypes. This is the immuneACCESS table as TCRdb keeps it, with only in-frame sequences that have V and J called. A part of the clones is gone; compared with another copy, unresolved V genes explain less than half, and the rest is unexplained. V and J calls and clone size are those listed in that table; D and trimming were worked out from the DNA. The sample table contains 450,000 to 600,000 clones; only one count was recorded for less than 80% of them. Together, the top ten hold roughly 12% of the sample.

In regard to this clone: There is no known antigen for this receptor. Base-call qualities are not available, and no considerably larger clone is one nucleotide away.

The V end loses 4 bases and the J end loses 5 bases, and a stretch of 9 bases separates them. The germline V gene (reference sequence) sets CDR1 to WNHNN and CDR2 to SYGVQD. The CDR3 sequence holds 13 residues, the cysteine and phenylalanine included. CDR3 DNA only is kept here, 39 bases in frame from base 1. The donors were healthy, HIV-negative adults with no recently reported acute infections or vaccinations. All donors were Caucasian adults living in Nashville, Tennessee, USA. In the unsorted samples, some 100 million PBMCs were counted, and genomic DNA was extracted using the QIAamp DNA Blood Mini kit. Blood was obtained by leukapheresis, after which PBMCs were separated by Ficoll-Histopaque density gradient centrifugation and cryopreserved in liquid nitrogen vapor phase.

Sequenced sample: PBMCs. The V gene is TRBV10-1 and the J gene is TRBJ2-1, with an unclear D gene assignment. The sequence was collected from a woman aged 40 to 50 in good health. Some clones in this sample may be carry-over from other donors' samples. Here is the DNA: TGCGCCAGCAGTGGACGGAGCAACAATGAGCAGTTCTTC. Translation gives CASSGRSNNEQFF.